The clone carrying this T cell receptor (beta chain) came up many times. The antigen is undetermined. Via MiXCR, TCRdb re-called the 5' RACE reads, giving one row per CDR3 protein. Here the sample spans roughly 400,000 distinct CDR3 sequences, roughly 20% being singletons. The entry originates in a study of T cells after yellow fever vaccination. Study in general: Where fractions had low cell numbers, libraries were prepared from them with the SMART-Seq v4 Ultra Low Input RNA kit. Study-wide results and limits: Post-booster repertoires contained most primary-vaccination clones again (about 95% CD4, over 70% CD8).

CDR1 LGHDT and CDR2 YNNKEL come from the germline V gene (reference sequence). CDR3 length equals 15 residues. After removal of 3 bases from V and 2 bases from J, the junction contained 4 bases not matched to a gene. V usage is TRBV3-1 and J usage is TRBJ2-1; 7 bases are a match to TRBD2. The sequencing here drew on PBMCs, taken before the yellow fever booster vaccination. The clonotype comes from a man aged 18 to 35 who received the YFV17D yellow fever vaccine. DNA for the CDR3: TGTGCCAGCAGCCATGTACTAGCGCCCTACAATGAGCAGTTCTTC. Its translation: CASSHVLAPYNEQFF.